Given below is one T cell receptor beta chain in context. Per germline, CDR1 SGHRS and CDR2 YFSETQ. The CDR3 is made up of 15 amino acids. The junction had 5 bases not matched to a gene; V was cut back by 3 bases and J by 1 base. TCRdb itself ran the RT-PCR reads through MiXCR, one entry per CDR3 protein. The data show 550,000 to 600,000 distinct CDR3 sequences, 12% seen once. This entry is derived from a study of response to subunit inactivated influenza vaccine. The chain uses TRBV5-1 and TRBJ2-5; 8 positions match TRBD1. The TCR was taken from a man in his forties or fifties who received an inactivated influenza vaccine. The starting material was PBMCs from blood, obtained on the day of vaccination. In nucleotides, the CDR3 is TGCGCCAGCAGCTCCATCAGGGGGCTCCAAGAGACCCAGTACTTC. Amino acid sequence: CASSSIRGLQETQYF.